These T cell receptor beta chains were read from a single sample in a study of shared clonotypes between healthy human individuals. Repertoires were generated with immunoSEQ multiplex PCR, while TCRdb's copy carries only in-frame clones and drops some. The sample has roughly 2.6 million clones; just over 90% are singletons. The specimen sequenced was naive CD4+ T cells sorted from blood. The receptors originated from a man aged 18 to 30 in good health. Both conserved end residues are part of each CDR3. D genes are given only for firm matches. Size is omitted from some rows. Given values are once, few, many or a class for expanded clones.

clone_size | j_call | d_call | v_call | cdr3_nt | cdr3_aa
NA | TRBJ2-5 | NA | TRBV18 | TGTGCCAGCTCACTCTGGACGGACCAAGAGACCCAGTACTTC | CASSLWTDQETQYF
NA | TRBJ1-1 | NA | TRBV4-1 | TGCGCCAGCACCAAAGATAGGTCCCAGGGGAGTAGCACTGAAGCTTTCTTT | CASTKDRSQGSSTEAFF
NA | TRBJ1-2 | TRBD1 | TRBV11-2 | TGTGCCAGCAGCTTCCCAACAGGGGGCGGCTACACCTTC | CASSFPTGGGYTF
NA | TRBJ2-5 | NA | TRBV7-8 | TGTGCCAGCAGCCTCTGGGCGCTTTACCAAGAGACCCAGTACTTC | CASSLWALYQETQYF
NA | TRBJ2-6 | NA | TRBV2 | TGTGGAGGCTCTGGGGCCAACGTCCTGACTTTC | CGGSGANVLTF
once | TRBJ1-5 | TRBD1 | TRBV6-6 | TGTGCCAGCAGTTACTCGACAGGGTGGAATCAGCCCCAGCATTTT | CASSYSTGWNQPQHF
NA | TRBJ2-3 | TRBD2 | TRBV7-2 | TGTGCCAGCAGCTTAGCCGTGGGACTAGCGGGAGCGGGCACAGATACGCAGTATTTT | CASSLAVGLAGAGTDTQYF
NA | TRBJ2-2 | NA | TRBV30 | TGTGCCTGGAGTAATAGGGCGGGCACCGGGGAGCTGTTTTTT | CAWSNRAGTGELFF
once | TRBJ2-3 | NA | TRBV7-2 | TGTGCCGAAGGGAATGGGGGCACAGATACGCAGTATTTT | CAEGNGGTDTQYF
NA | TRBJ1-1 | NA | TRBV18 | TGTGCCAGCTCACCACAGTTCGCCCGGAGTGAAGCTTTCTTT | CASSPQFARSEAFF
NA | TRBJ2-2 | NA | TRBV27 | TGTGCCAGCAGTCCCCTGGGCAAGGCCGACACCGGGGAGCTGTTTTTT | CASSPLGKADTGELFF
NA | TRBJ1-4 | NA | TRBV28 | TGTGCCAGCAGCCCTTGGGCCGACGAAGAAAAACTGTTTTTT | CASSPWADEEKLFF
NA | TRBJ1-5 | NA | TRBV5-6 | TGTGCCAGCAGCTTGGAACGGGGGGCTGGTCAGCCCCAGCATTTT | CASSLERGAGQPQHF
NA | TRBJ1-3 | NA | TRBV5-6 | TGTGCCAGCAGCTTGAGAGGGGGTCCTGGAAACACCATATATTTT | CASSLRGGPGNTIYF
NA | TRBJ1-6 | NA | TRBV19 | TGTGCCAGTAGTATGGTTGCGGATTCACCCCTCCACTTT | CASSMVADSPLHF
once | TRBJ2-2 | NA | TRBV18 | TGTGCCAGCTCACCCCAGGGACCGACGACCGGGGAGCTGTTTTTT | CASSPQGPTTGELFF
NA | TRBJ1-3 | NA | TRBV2 | TGTGCCAGCAGTTCCAGCTCTGGAAACACCATATATTTT | CASSSSSGNTIYF
NA | TRBJ2-7 | TRBD1 | TRBV30 | TGTGCCTGGGATACCGGACAGGACGAGCAGTACTTC | CAWDTGQDEQYF
few | TRBJ2-1 | NA | TRBV6-4 | TGTGCCAGCAGGGACAGTAAAGAGCAGTTCTTC | CASRDSKEQFF
NA | TRBJ2-4 | TRBD1 | TRBV18 | TGTGCCAGCTCATCAGGGACAGGGGCGATCGGCATTCAGTACTTC | CASSSGTGAIGIQYF